There are a few counts of the clone carrying this TCR beta chain. The source of the sample is a study of blood T cell repertoires in COVID-19. Study summary: Both acute and convalescent COVID-19 samples were obtained from the United States, Italy and Spain. PBMCs, B-cell-depleted T cells, or T cells were the source of the cDNA or gDNA that made up the material.

Under the authors' procedure: Reference gene primer amplification gave nucleated cell count estimates. Some clones are missing from TCRdb's copy, which holds only in-frame ones; the method was immunoSEQ multiplex PCR. From that table come the V and J calls and clone size; the DNA was used to work out D and trimming. The data show roughly 100,000 clones, with 70% to 90% seen just once and around 3.1% held by the top ten. Sequencing used peripheral blood. The receptor was derived from a man aged 50-60 years in a cohort sampled during active COVID-19.

This CDR3 reads CASSQEAQPLETQYF. The DNA of the CDR3 is TGTGCCAGCAGCCAAGAGGCACAGCCGTTGGAGACCCAGTACTTC. This chain uses TRBV4-2 with TRBJ2-5; D is unresolved. CDR1 and CDR2 from the germline V gene are LGHNA and YNFKEQ. V shed 0 bases and J shed 5 bases, with 13 bases lying between them. The CDR3 consists of 15 residues.